The 20 T cell receptor beta chains below come from one sample, sequenced in a study of blood T cell repertoires in COVID-19. This table comes from immunoSEQ multiplex PCR, and its TCRdb copy is limited to in-frame clones, with some not included. The table lists approximately 220,000 clones, roughly 80% of them singletons, with 3.6% in the top ten. The material sequenced was PBMCs or T cells enriched from blood (not recorded which). The receptors stem from a woman aged 40 to 50 who had been exposed to COVID-19.

This clone appeared once. The chain recombines TRBV12-5 with TRBJ2-3; 10 bases agree with TRBD2. V trimming: 7 bases; J trimming: 0 bases; junction bases outside the gene matches: 7. This CDR3 contains 16 residues. CDR1 and CDR2 (germline): LGHNT, FRNRAP. CDR3 in DNA: TGTGCTAGTGACAATCTAGCGGGGGACAGCACAGATACGCAGTATTTT. Residues: CASDNLAGDSTDTQYF.

The rearrangement links TRBV18 to TRBJ1-6, with D unresolved. The CDR3 is made up of 14 amino acids. Trimming cost V 4 bases and J 8 bases, with 12 bases left between them. Germline V gene data show CDR1 as KGHSH and CDR2 as LQKENI. The CDR3: CASSLGDIYSPLHF. CDR3 DNA sequence: TGTGCCAGCTCACTAGGAGATATTTATTCACCCCTCCACTTT.

J is TRBJ2-1 and V is TRBV7-5; the listed D gene, TRBD2, was not tested against the DNA. TRBV7-5 is a listed pseudogene. This CDR3 is 17 amino acids long. The CDR3 coding sequence is TGTGCCAGAAGCTCCCTTGCCGCGCGGGGGGGGAATAATGAGCAGTTCTTC. It yields the protein CARSSLAARGGNNEQFF.

The chain links TRBV5-6 to TRBJ2-7; tentative D call: TRBD2 (5 bases). The V gene lost 4 bases and the J gene lost 2 bases, with 10 bases spanning the gap. Looked up from germline, CDR1 is SGHDT and CDR2 is YYEEEE. The CDR3 consists of 13 residues. The CDR3 sequence: CASSRGQAYEQYF. CDR3 DNA: TGTGCCAGCAGCCGCGGGCAGGCCTACGAGCAGTACTTC.

The chain employs TRBV5-4 and TRBJ2-1, with 14 positions matching TRBD2. The germline V gene has CDR1 SGHNT and CDR2 YYREEE (reference sequence). The CDR3 loop spans 16 amino acids. Losses at the gene ends were 5 bases for V and 7 bases for J; bases not matched to a gene: 8. The CDR3 region is CASRLTSGGAGNEQFF. CDR3 bases: TGTGCCAGCAGGTTGACTAGCGGGGGGGCCGGTAATGAGCAGTTCTTC.

Concerning this clone: The junction differs from germline at one of its ends, possibly a read error. This chain joins TRBV7-8 and TRBJ2-1, with TRBD2 matching 7 bases. The germline V gene encodes CDR1 SGHVS and CDR2 FQNEAQ. The CDR3 consists of 16 residues. The CDR3 region is CASSLGGGRSYNEQLF. DNA of the CDR3: TGTGCCAGCAGCTTAGGGGGGGGACGGTCCTACAATGAGCAGCTCTTC.

CDR3: CAWSRRTGGSNYGYTF. CDR3 coding DNA: TGTGCCTGGAGTCGGAGGACAGGGGGCTCTAACTATGGCTACACCTTC. The chain uses TRBV30 and TRBJ1-2; TRBD1 agrees at 11 bases. Per germline, CDR1 GTSNPN and CDR2 SVGIG (reference sequence). J gave up 0 bases and V 2 bases, and 5 bases lay outside the gene matches. The CDR3 runs 16 residues. Full variable domain (remainder filled in from reference TRBV30 and TRBJ1-2): SQTIHQWPATLVQPVGSPLSLECTVEGTSNPNLYWYRQAAGRGLQLLFYSVGIGQISSEVPQNLSASRPQDRQFILSSKKLLLSDSGFYLCAWSRRTGGSNYGYTFGSGTRLTVV.

The chain uses TRBV6-5 and TRBJ1-1; D is uncertain. This CDR3 is built from 13 residues. Trimming stripped 10 bases from V and 5 bases from J, with 17 bases between. CDR1 is MNHEY and CDR2 is SVGAGI in the germline V gene. Here the CDR3 reads CATRGVLRTEAFF. DNA for the CDR3: TGTGCCACCCGCGGGGTCTTGCGGACTGAAGCTTTCTTT.

This rearrangement joins TRBV2 to TRBJ2-1; TRBD1 might be the D (5 bases). CDR1 is SNHLY and CDR2 is FYNNEI in the germline V gene. Deletions cut 3 bases from V and 2 bases from J, with 11 bases between. The CDR3 length is 15 residues. As DNA, the CDR3 is TGTGCCAGCAGTGACGCGCAGGGTACCTACAATGAGCAGTTCTTC. Translation: CASSDAQGTYNEQFF.

The rearrangement joins TRBV7-9 to TRBJ2-7; 8 bases fit TRBD1. V shed 1 base and J 5 bases; nucleotides not matched to a gene: 10. Germline CDR1 reads SEHNR; CDR2 reads FQNEAQ (reference sequence). The CDR3 consists of 16 residues. CDR3 in amino acids: CASSLVSGGVVDEQYF. DNA of the CDR3: TGTGCCAGCAGCTTAGTTTCAGGGGGCGTGGTGGACGAGCAGTACTTC. The full variable domain, completed using reference TRBV7-9 and TRBJ2-7, is DTGVSQNPRHKITKRGQNVTFRCDPISEHNRLYWYRQTLGQGPEFLTYFQNEAQLEKSRLLSDRFSAERPKGSFSTLEIQRTEQGDSAMYLCASSLVSGGVVDEQYFGPGTRLTVT.

V gene TRBV5-1 combines with J gene TRBJ2-2; 7 bases agree with TRBD2. J lost 0 bases, V lost 2 bases, and 4 bases had no gene match. Germline V gene lookup returns CDR1 SGHRS and CDR2 YFSETQ. CDR3 length equals 16 residues. CDR3 sequence reads: CASSLLGGANTGELFF. CDR3 bases: TGCGCCAGCAGCTTACTTGGGGGGGCGAACACCGGGGAGCTGTTTTTT.

The chain carries TRBV14 and TRBJ2-1; 8 positions match TRBD2. J gave up 2 bases and V 1 base, and 1 base lay outside the gene matches. Germline values: CDR1 SGHDN, CDR2 FVKESK. This CDR3 is 15 amino acids long. CDR3 protein: CASSQGTSPYNEQFF. The CDR3 bases are TGTGCCAGCAGCCAAGGGACTAGCCCCTACAATGAGCAGTTCTTC.

The genes are TRBV7-2 and TRBJ1-6, with D tentatively TRBD1 (6 bases). The V end was cut by 2 bases, the J end by 2 bases, with 13 bases between. The germline CDR1 and CDR2 sequences are SGHTA and FQGNSA. The length of the CDR3 is 17 residues. The CDR3 DNA reads TGTGCCAGCAGCTTAACAGGGTACTATCCCTATAATTCACCCCTCCACTTT. Translating it yields CASSLTGYYPYNSPLHF. The whole variable domain, remainder taken from reference TRBV7-2 and TRBJ1-6, is GAGVSQSPSNKVTEKGKDVELRCDPISGHTALYWYRQSLGQGLEFLIYFQGNSAPDKSGLPSDRFSAERTGGSVSTLTIQRTQQEDSAVYLCASSLTGYYPYNSPLHFGNGTRLTVT.

CDR3 in amino acids: CASSAGERGPQHF. The DNA for the CDR3 is TGTGCCAGCAGCGCGGGCGAGCGGGGGCCCCAGCATTTT. This chain connects TRBV12-3 or TRBV12-4 to TRBJ1-5; D not resolved. V was shortened by 6 bases and J by 9 bases, with 15 bases between the two germline ends. CDR3 size: 13 residues.

The V gene is TRBV6-2 or TRBV6-3, the J gene TRBJ2-1; weak D call: TRBD1 (5 bases). Trimming removed 7 bases from V and 5 bases from J, with 18 bases in between. CDR3 length equals 15 residues. The germline gives CDR1 MNHEY, CDR2 SVGEGT. CDR3 sequence (DNA): TGTGCCAGCATTTTCTCCGACAGAGATAACAATGAGCAGTTCTTC. Translating gives CASIFSDRDNNEQFF.

The V and J genes are TRBV19 and TRBJ1-3; a possible D gene is TRBD1 (5 bases). V lost 7 bases and J lost 2, with 18 bases in between. CDR1 and CDR2 from the germline V gene are LNHDA and SQIVND (reference sequence). This CDR3 is built from 16 residues. CDR3: CASTLGADSAGNTIYF. The CDR3 region has the DNA TGTGCCAGTACGTTAGGGGCAGACTCCGCTGGAAACACCATATATTTT.

The chain's CDR3 is CSVLGTGGSYNEQFF. The CDR3 DNA sequence: TGCAGCGTTTTGGGGACGGGGGGGTCCTACAATGAGCAGTTCTTC. J is TRBJ2-1 and V is TRBV29-1, with 8 bases lining up with TRBD2. The CDR3 contains 15 residues. Germline CDR1 and CDR2: SQVTM and ANQGSEA. Trimming took 5 bases from V and 1 from J; bases not matched to a gene: 7.

The V call is TRBV11-2, the J call TRBJ1-2; D possibly corresponds to TRBD1 (6 bases). V was clipped by 2 bases and J by 4 bases, with 14 bases between them. Per the germline V gene, CDR1 is SGHAT and CDR2 is FQNNGV. This CDR3 has 15 amino acids. CDR3 in DNA: TGTGCCAGCAGCTTAAATGCAGGGGAAGCCTATGGCTACACCTTC. Translation: CASSLNAGEAYGYTF. Full variable domain (rest looked up from reference TRBV11-2 and TRBJ1-2): EAGVAQSPRYKIIEKRQSVAFWCNPISGHATLYWYQQILGQGPKLLIQFQNNGVVDDSQLPKDRFSAERLKGVDSTLKIQPAKLEDSAVYLCASSLNAGEAYGYTFGSGTRLTVV.

In this sample, this clone turned up once. This sequence joins TRBV27 and TRBJ1-2; tentatively, D is TRBD1 (6 bases). V was pared by 5 bases and J by 5 bases, with 12 bases between. Germline values: CDR1 MNHEY, CDR2 SMNVEV (reference sequence). CDR3 size: 13 residues. CDR3 residues: CASSPGQFYGYTF. DNA for the CDR3: TGTGCCAGCAGTCCAGGACAGTTTTATGGCTACACCTTC.

V is TRBV7-2 and J is TRBJ1-2, with 7 bases that match TRBD1. The CDR3 length is 14 residues. Per germline, CDR1 SGHTA and CDR2 FQGNSA. With 1 base clipped from V and 2 bases from J, the junction kept 1 base outside the gene matches. The CDR3 coding sequence is TGTGCCAGCAGCTTAGTGGACAGGAACTATGGCTACACCTTC. Encoded protein: CASSLVDRNYGYTF.